Each of the 20 T cell receptor beta chains below was sequenced from the same sample in a study of blood T cell repertoires in COVID-19. Data came from immunoSEQ multiplex PCR; TCRdb stores just in-frame clones and leaves some out. The sample records about 70,000 clones, about four fifths being singletons. Source material: peripheral blood. Every receptor here comes from a woman aged 55 to 70 with acute or convalescent COVID-19.

This clone showed up just a few times. The V gene is TRBV27, the J gene TRBJ2-2; 11 nucleotides agree with TRBD2. Germline values: CDR1 MNHEY, CDR2 SMNVEV (reference sequence). This CDR3 region has 15 residues. The ends lost 6 bases at V and 4 bases at J; junction bases unmatched: 4. CDR3 sequence: CASRPTSGGTGELFF. CDR3 sequence (DNA): TGTGCCAGCAGGCCTACTAGCGGGGGCACCGGGGAGCTGTTTTTT.

This clone has only one observation. The J gene is TRBJ2-6, the V gene TRBV14; 10 bases are a match to TRBD1. The CDR3 spans 19 residues. After removal of 7 bases from V and 2 bases from J, the junction contained 14 bases not matched to a gene. Germline lookup yields CDR1 SGHDN and CDR2 FVKESK. The CDR3 DNA is TGTGCCAGCACCCTGTATGGGACAGGGGACCCCCCTGGGGCCAACGTCCTGACTTTC. Protein: CASTLYGTGDPPGANVLTF.

This clone has just a few counts. The J gene is TRBJ1-3, the V gene TRBV6-2 or TRBV6-3; perhaps TRBD1 as D (5 bases). V dropped 6 bases and J dropped 0 bases, with 12 bases sitting between them. The CDR3 loop spans 15 amino acids. Germline lookup yields CDR1 MNHEY and CDR2 SVGEGT. CDR3 sequence (DNA): TGTGCCAGCAGCTTAGAGGACAACTCTGGAAACACCATATATTTT. Its translation is CASSLEDNSGNTIYF.

Only one count was recorded for this clone. The V gene is TRBV11-2, the J gene TRBJ2-5, with D unclear. The V gene's germline CDR1 is SGHAT and CDR2 FQNNGV. The germline V and J ends were trimmed by 0 bases and 7 bases, with 12 bases remaining between them. CDR3 length: 14 amino acids. The CDR3 DNA follows: TGTGCCAGCAGCTTAGATCTCTCTAGAGGGACCCAGTACTTC. Translating it yields CASSLDLSRGTQYF.

This chain connects TRBV28 to TRBJ2-2; the match to TRBD1 covers 9 bases. V was clipped by 6 bases and J by 8 bases; unmatched bases: 10. Germline V gives CDR1 MDHEN, CDR2 SYDVKM. The CDR3 covers 15 residues. Here the CDR3 DNA reads TGTGCCAGCAGAGACCCTGGACAGGGGAAAGGGGAGCTGTTTTTT. Amino acid sequence: CASRDPGQGKGELFF.

V usage is TRBV9 and J usage is TRBJ2-5; 7 bases agree with TRBD1. Germline assignment: CDR1 SGDLS and CDR2 YYNGEE. This CDR3 is built from 12 residues. The V gene end was trimmed by 7 bases and the J gene end by 5 bases; junction bases not matched to a gene: 5. The CDR3, as DNA: TGTGCCAGCCGGGACAGTGGTGAGACCCAGTACTTC. Translating it yields CASRDSGETQYF.

The CDR3 is CASSRPNTGELFF. The CDR3 bases are TGTGCCAGCAGTCGTCCGAACACCGGGGAGCTGTTTTTT. The chain joins TRBV9 to TRBJ2-2; D is ambiguous. The V and J ends lost 5 bases and 0 bases respectively, with 5 bases between them. CDR1 and CDR2 from the germline V gene are SGDLS and YYNGEE. There are 13 residues in the CDR3.

The chain couples TRBV9 to TRBJ2-4; maybe TRBD1 (6 bases). CDR1 is SGDLS and CDR2 is YYNGEE in the germline V gene. V shed 0 bases and J shed 13 bases, with 14 bases lying between them. The CDR3 is 13 amino acids. CDR3 loop: CASSVGQESRQYF. The CDR3 bases are TGTGCCAGCAGCGTAGGACAGGAGTCGCGGCAGTACTTC.

V gene TRBV5-6 combines with J gene TRBJ1-1; 8 positions agree with TRBD1. Losses at the gene ends were 4 bases for V and 3 bases for J; bases not matched to a gene: 2. This CDR3 spans 13 amino acids. The germline gives CDR1 SGHDT, CDR2 YYEEEE. The CDR3, as DNA: TGTGCCAGCAGCCCGGACAGGGACACTGAAGCTTTCTTT. The encoded protein is CASSPDRDTEAFF.

This clone was found once. The chain recombines TRBV6-2 or TRBV6-3 with TRBJ2-7, with 10 bases identical to TRBD1. Germline loops: CDR1 MNHEY, CDR2 SVGEGT. This CDR3 has 16 residues. V was pared by 4 bases and J by 4 bases, with 10 bases of the junction left unmatched. The CDR3 region is CASSSQDRGKSYEQYF. The CDR3 coding sequence is TGTGCCAGCAGTTCACAGGACAGGGGGAAGTCGTACGAGCAGTACTTC.

This chain links TRBV7-9 with TRBJ1-5; TRBD1 matches 12 bases. The trim removed 4 bases at V and 0 bases at J, leaving 10 bases unmatched. CDR1 is SEHNR and CDR2 is FQNEAQ in the germline V gene (reference sequence). The CDR3 covers 19 residues. This CDR3 is CASSWTGQGAPYSNQPQHF. The CDR3 DNA sequence: TGTGCCAGCAGCTGGACGGGACAGGGGGCACCCTATAGCAATCAGCCCCAGCATTTT.

The chain links TRBV7-2 to TRBJ2-5; the match to TRBD1 covers 8 bases. V trimming: 1 base; J trimming: 6 bases; junction bases outside the gene matches: 10. Germline-derived CDR1 and CDR2 are SGHTA and FQGNSA. CDR3 length equals 16 residues. The CDR3 loop reads CASSLESGGFPKTQYF. CDR3 in DNA: TGTGCCAGCAGCTTAGAGTCAGGGGGCTTTCCGAAGACCCAGTACTTC.

The chain employs TRBV7-9 and TRBJ1-1; D ambiguous. Germline CDR1 is SEHNR and CDR2 is FQNEAQ (reference sequence). The V gene lost 4 bases and the J gene lost 1 base, with 13 bases spanning the gap. This CDR3 has 15 residues. CDR3 protein: CASSWLGQPNTEAFF. The CDR3 DNA is TGTGCCAGCAGCTGGCTGGGCCAGCCGAACACTGAAGCTTTCTTT.

This clone was seen a few times. The chain carries TRBV11-3 and TRBJ2-7; 12 bases match TRBD1. The junction had 5 bases not matched to a gene; V was cut back by 4 bases and J by 7 bases. This CDR3 has 14 residues. Germline lookup yields CDR1 SGHNT and CDR2 YENEEA. In DNA form, the CDR3 reads TGTGCCAGCAGCTCGGGACAGGGGGCGGAAGAGCAGTACTTC. Translated: CASSSGQGAEEQYF.

V usage is TRBV5-1 and J usage is TRBJ2-5; tentatively, D is TRBD2 (7 bases). V dropped 2 bases and J dropped 2 bases, with 16 bases sitting between them. The CDR3 extends over 16 amino acids. The germline V gene encodes CDR1 SGHRS and CDR2 YFSETQ. The CDR3, as DNA: TGCGCCAGCAGCTTTACGGGGGGCTCCCTACAAGAGACCCAGTACTTC. Translated, it gives CASSFTGGSLQETQYF. The whole variable domain, filled in from reference TRBV5-1 and TRBJ2-5, reads KAGVTQTPRYLIKTRGQQVTLSCSPISGHRSVSWYQQTPGQGLQFLFEYFSETQRNKGNFPGRFSGRQFSNSRSEMNVSTLELGDSALYLCASSFTGGSLQETQYFGPGTRLLVL.

The chain recombines TRBV5-1 with TRBJ1-2, with D unclear. Germline values: CDR1 SGHRS, CDR2 YFSETQ. Deletions cut 5 bases from V and 1 base from J, with 6 bases between. This CDR3 is 12 amino acids long. The CDR3 DNA is TGCGCCAGCAGTGAGGATAACTATGGCTACACCTTC. Translating it yields CASSEDNYGYTF.

In this sample, this clone turned up a few times. The chain is built from TRBV7-2 and TRBJ2-5, with 8 nucleotides matching TRBD2. Germline V gives CDR1 SGHTA, CDR2 FQGNSA. The V gene end was trimmed by 0 bases and the J gene end by 2 bases; junction bases not matched to a gene: 8. This CDR3 comprises 17 residues. Here the CDR3 DNA reads TGTGCCAGCAGCTTAGCTTTCGGGGGGGCGAGTCAAGAGACCCAGTACTTC. Translated, it gives CASSLAFGGASQETQYF.

The rearrangement uses TRBV5-5 and TRBJ2-1; D uncertain. This CDR3 has 15 amino acids. CDR1 is SGHKS, CDR2 YYEKEE, per germline (reference sequence). The ends were cut back, 7 bases at V and 8 bases at J, with 22 bases in the middle. The CDR3 loop is CASSFTTDSKDEQFF. In DNA form, the CDR3 reads TGTGCCAGCTCCTTTACAACTGACTCGAAGGATGAGCAGTTCTTC.

This clone appeared once. V and J are TRBV14 and TRBJ2-2; 10 bases align to TRBD1. Germline V CDR1 and CDR2: SGHDN, FVKESK. The CDR3 covers 16 residues. The J segment lost 6 bases and the V segment lost 1 base, leaving 5 bases of the junction unmatched. CDR3 nucleotides: TGTGCCAGCAGCCAAGTCGTGACAGGGGGCCCCGGGGAGCTGTTTTTT. Translated: CASSQVVTGGPGELFF.

This clone was counted only a few times. This chain links TRBV20-1 with TRBJ2-5; TRBD2 agrees at 10 bases. Unmatched junction bases numbered 6, after V lost 3 bases and J lost 2 bases. This CDR3 spans 15 amino acids. Germline lookup yields CDR1 DFQATT and CDR2 SNEGSKA (reference sequence). The CDR3 sequence: CSASRSSGGQETQYF. The CDR3 DNA reads as TGCAGTGCTAGTCGGTCTAGCGGGGGACAAGAGACCCAGTACTTC.